This T cell receptor beta chain is drawn from a study of identical twins. Overall study findings and caveats: Clonotypes of the beta chain that were abundant in cord blood carried fewer insertions (memory repertoires showed none).

The donors were all healthy and Caucasian. This clonotype has more than one count but fewer than ten. The antigen is undetermined. MiXCR, run by TCRdb on the 5' RACE reads, gives a single entry per CDR3 protein. The data show about 530,000 distinct CDR3 sequences, approximately 20% seen once. This CDR3 is 12 amino acids long. From germline, CDR1 is DFQATT and CDR2 SNEGSKA (reference sequence). V was shortened by 7 bases and J by 1 base, with 10 bases between the two germline ends. This sample also appeared in a second study, on yellow fever vaccine responses in identical twins. That paper states: Convergence reportedly seemed to mark part of the twins' vaccine T cell response, with personalization marking the rest.

Sequencing input: CD4+ T cells sorted from blood. The rearrangement links TRBV20-1 to TRBJ2-5; TRBD2 is a possible D gene (6 bases). This TCR came from a woman aged 18-35 years in good health. Here the CDR3 DNA reads TGCAGTGTCGGGGGAACCCAAGAGACCCAGTACTTC. Translating gives CSVGGTQETQYF.